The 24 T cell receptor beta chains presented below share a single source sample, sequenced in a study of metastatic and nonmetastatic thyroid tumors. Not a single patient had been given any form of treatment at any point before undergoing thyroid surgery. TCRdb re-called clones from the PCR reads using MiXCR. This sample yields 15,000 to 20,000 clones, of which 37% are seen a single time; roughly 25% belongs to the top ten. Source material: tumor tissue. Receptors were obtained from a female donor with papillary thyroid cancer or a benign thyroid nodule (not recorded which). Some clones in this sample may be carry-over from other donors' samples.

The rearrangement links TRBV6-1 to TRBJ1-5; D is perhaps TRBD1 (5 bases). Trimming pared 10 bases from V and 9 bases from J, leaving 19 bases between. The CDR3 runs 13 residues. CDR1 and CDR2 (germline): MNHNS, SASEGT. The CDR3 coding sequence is TGTGCCACCAAGGCCGGGGCGTACTGGCCCCAGCATTTT. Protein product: CATKAGAYWPQHF.

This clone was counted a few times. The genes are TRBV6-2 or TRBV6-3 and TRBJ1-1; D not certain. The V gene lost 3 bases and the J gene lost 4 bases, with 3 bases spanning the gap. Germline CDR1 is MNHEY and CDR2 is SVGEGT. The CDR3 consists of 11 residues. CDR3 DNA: TGTGCCAGCAGTTATCCCACTGAAGCTTTCTTT. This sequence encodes CASSYPTEAFF.

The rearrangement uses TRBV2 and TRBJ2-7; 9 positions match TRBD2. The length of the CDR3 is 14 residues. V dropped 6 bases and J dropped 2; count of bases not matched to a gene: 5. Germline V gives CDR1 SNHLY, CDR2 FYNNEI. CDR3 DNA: TGTGCCAGCAGAGGACTAGCGCCAACCTACGAGCAGTACTTC. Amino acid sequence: CASRGLAPTYEQYF.

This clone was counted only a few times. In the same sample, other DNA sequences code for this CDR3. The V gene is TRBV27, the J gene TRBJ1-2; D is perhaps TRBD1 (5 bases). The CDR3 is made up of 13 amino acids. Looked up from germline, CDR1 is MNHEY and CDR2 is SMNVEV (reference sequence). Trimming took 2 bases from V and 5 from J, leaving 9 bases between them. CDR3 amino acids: CASSLRGNYGYTF. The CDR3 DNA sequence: TGTGCCAGCAGTTTACGGGGCAATTATGGCTACACCTTC.

CDR3 DNA sequence: TGCGCCAGCAGCCGGAGGTACGAAACCTACGAGCAGTACTTC. Its protein product is CASSRRYETYEQYF. The V call is TRBV5-1, the J call TRBJ2-7, with D maybe TRBD2 (5 bases). The germline V and J ends were trimmed by 4 bases and 2 bases, with 13 bases remaining between them. Germline V gene lookup returns CDR1 SGHRS and CDR2 YFSETQ. CDR3 length: 14 amino acids.

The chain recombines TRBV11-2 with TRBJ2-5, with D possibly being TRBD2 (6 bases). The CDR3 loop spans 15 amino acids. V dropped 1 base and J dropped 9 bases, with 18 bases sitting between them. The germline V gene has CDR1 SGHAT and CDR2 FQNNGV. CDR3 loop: CASSLGGGDGLAQYF. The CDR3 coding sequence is TGTGCCAGCAGCTTAGGTGGAGGGGACGGTCTTGCCCAGTACTTC.

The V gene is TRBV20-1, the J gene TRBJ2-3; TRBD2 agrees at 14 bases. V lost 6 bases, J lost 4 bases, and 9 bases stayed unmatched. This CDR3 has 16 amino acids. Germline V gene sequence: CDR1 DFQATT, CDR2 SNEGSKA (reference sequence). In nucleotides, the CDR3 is TGCAGTGCAAACCGACTAGCGGGGGGGCAGGCAGATACGCAGTATTTT. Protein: CSANRLAGGQADTQYF.

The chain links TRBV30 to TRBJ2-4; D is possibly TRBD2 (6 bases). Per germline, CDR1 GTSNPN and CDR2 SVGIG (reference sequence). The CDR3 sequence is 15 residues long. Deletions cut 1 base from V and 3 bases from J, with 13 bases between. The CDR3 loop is CAWSAYLRGKNIQYF. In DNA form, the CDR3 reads TGTGCCTGGAGTGCGTACCTGCGGGGCAAAAACATTCAGTACTTC.

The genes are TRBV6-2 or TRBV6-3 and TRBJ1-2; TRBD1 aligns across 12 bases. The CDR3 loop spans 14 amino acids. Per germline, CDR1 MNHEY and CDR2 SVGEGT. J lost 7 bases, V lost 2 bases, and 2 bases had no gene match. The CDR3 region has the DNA TGTGCCAGCAGTTACGGGACAGGGGGCCTTGGCTACACCTTC. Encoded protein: CASSYGTGGLGYTF.

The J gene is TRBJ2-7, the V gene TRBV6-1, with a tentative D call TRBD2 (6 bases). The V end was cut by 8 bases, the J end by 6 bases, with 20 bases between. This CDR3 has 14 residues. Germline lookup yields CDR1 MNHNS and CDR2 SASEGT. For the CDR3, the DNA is TGTGCCAGCCGGCGGGACCCTCGGGCTACCGAGCAGTACTTC. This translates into CASRRDPRATEQYF.

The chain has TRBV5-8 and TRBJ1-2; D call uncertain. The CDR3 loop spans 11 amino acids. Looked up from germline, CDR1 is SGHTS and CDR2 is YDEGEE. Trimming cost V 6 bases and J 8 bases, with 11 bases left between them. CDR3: CASTNVRGYTF. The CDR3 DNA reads TGTGCCAGCACGAACGTGCGAGGCTACACCTTC.

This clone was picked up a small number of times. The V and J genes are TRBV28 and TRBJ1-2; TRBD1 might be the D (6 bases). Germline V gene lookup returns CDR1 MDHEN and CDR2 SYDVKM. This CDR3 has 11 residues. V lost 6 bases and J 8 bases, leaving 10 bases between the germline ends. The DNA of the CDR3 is TGTGCCAGCAGACAGGGAAAAGGCTACACCTTC. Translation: CASRQGKGYTF.

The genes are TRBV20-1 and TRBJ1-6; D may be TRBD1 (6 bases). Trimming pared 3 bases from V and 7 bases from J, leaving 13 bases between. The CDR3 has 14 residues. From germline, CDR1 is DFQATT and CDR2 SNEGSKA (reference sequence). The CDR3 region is CSASQGSRNSPLHF. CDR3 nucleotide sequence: TGCAGTGCTAGTCAGGGGTCGCGGAATTCACCCCTCCACTTT.

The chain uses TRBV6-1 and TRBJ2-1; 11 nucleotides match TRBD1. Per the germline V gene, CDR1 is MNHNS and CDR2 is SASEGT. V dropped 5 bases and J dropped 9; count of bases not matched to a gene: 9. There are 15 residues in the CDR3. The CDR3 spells CASSRKPGQGGEQFF. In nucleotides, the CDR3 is TGTGCCAGCAGTCGTAAGCCGGGACAGGGGGGTGAGCAGTTCTTC.

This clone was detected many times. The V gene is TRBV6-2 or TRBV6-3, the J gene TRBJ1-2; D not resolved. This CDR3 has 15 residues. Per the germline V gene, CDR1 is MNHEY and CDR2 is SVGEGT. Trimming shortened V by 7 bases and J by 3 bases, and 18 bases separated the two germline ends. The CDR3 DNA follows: TGTGCCAGCACTCCCTCTGGCCTATACTACTATGGCTACACCTTC. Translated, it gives CASTPSGLYYYGYTF.

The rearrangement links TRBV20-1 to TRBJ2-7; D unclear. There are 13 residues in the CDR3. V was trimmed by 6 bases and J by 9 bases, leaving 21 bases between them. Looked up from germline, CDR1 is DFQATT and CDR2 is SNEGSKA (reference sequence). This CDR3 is CSAPVGVLPAQYF. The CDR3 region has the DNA TGCAGTGCGCCGGTTGGGGTTCTCCCCGCGCAGTACTTC.

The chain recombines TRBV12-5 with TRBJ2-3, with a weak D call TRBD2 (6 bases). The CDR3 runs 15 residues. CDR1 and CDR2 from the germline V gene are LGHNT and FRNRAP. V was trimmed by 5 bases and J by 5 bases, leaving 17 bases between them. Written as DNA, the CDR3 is TGTGCTAGTGGTACCATCCTGGCAGCGGGAGATACGCAGTATTTT. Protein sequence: CASGTILAAGDTQYF.

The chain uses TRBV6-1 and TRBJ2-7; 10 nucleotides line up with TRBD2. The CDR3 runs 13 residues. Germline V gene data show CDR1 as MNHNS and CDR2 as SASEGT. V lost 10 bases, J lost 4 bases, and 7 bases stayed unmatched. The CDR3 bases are TGTGCCACCCGGACTAGCGGAGTATACGAGCAGTACTTC. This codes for CATRTSGVYEQYF.

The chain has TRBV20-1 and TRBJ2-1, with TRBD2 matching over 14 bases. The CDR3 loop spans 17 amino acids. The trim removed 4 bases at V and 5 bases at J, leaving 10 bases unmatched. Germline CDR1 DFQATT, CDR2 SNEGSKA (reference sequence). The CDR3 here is CSATPGGLAGVHNEQFF. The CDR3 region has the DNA TGCAGTGCTACTCCGGGGGGACTAGCGGGAGTCCACAATGAGCAGTTCTTC.

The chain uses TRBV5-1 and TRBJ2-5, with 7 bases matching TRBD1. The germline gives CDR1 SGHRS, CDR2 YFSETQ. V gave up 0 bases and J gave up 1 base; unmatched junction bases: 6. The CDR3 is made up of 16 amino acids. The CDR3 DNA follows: TGCGCCAGCAGCTTGGTCAGCAGGGGGATCCAAGAGACCCAGTACTTC. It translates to CASSLVSRGIQETQYF.

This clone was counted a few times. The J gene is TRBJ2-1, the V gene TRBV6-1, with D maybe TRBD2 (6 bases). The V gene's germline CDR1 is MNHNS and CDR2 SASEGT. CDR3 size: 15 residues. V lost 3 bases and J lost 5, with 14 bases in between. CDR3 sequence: CASSDTGESHNEQFF. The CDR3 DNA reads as TGTGCCAGCAGTGATACGGGGGAGTCCCACAATGAGCAGTTCTTC.

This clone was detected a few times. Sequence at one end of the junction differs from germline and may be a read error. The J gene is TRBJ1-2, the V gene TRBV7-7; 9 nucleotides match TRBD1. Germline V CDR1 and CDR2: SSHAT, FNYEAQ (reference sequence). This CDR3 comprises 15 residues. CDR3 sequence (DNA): TGTGCTAGCAGCTTTATTACAGGGGGCAACTATGGCTACACCTTC. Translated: CASSFITGGNYGYTF.

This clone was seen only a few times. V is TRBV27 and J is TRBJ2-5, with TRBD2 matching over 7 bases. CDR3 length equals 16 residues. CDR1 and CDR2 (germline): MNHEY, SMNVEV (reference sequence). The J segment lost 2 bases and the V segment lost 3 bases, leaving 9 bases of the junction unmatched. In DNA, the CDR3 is TGTGCCAGCAGTTTTTCCCTGGGACTATTGCAAGAGACCCAGTACTTC. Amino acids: CASSFSLGLLQETQYF.

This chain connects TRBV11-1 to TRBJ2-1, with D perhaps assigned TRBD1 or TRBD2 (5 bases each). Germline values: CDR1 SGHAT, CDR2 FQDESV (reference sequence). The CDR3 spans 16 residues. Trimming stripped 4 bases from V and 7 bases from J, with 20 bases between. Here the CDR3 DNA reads TGTGCCAGCAGCTCCCCCCAGGAGGACACGCGGAATGAGCAGTTCTTC. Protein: CASSSPQEDTRNEQFF.